These 10 T cell receptor beta chains share one sample of origin, sequenced in a study of OX40 agonist ivuxolimab in advanced cancers. Clones were sequenced by immunoSEQ multiplex PCR, and TCRdb holds only the in-frame ones, with some missing. This sample yields tens of thousands of clones, of which 88% are seen a single time; approximately 2.5% belongs to the top ten. Sequencing used CD4+ or CD8+ T cells sorted from blood, obtained in a trial of the OX40 agonist ivuxolimab. The receptors come from an adult with an advanced solid tumor such as melanoma, head and neck, liver or kidney cancer.

The chain joins TRBV5-1 to TRBJ2-1, with 7 nucleotides matching TRBD1. V shed 7 bases and J 5 bases; nucleotides not matched to a gene: 9. Germline V gives CDR1 SGHRS, CDR2 YFSETQ. The CDR3 spans 14 residues. The CDR3 spells CASGDSLWNNEQFF. In nucleotides, the CDR3 is TGCGCCAGCGGGGACAGTTTATGGAACAATGAGCAGTTCTTC. Full variable domain (missing parts from reference TRBV5-1 and TRBJ2-1): KAGVTQTPRYLIKTRGQQVTLSCSPISGHRSVSWYQQTPGQGLQFLFEYFSETQRNKGNFPGRFSGRQFSNSRSEMNVSTLELGDSALYLCASGDSLWNNEQFFGPGTRLTVL.

V usage is TRBV5-1 and J usage is TRBJ2-1; D gene ambiguous. Trimming cost V 0 bases and J 10 bases, with 17 bases left between them. The CDR3 totals 15 residues. The germline CDR1 and CDR2 sequences are SGHRS and YFSETQ. This CDR3 is CASSLGHTSLKEQFF. The CDR3 DNA follows: TGCGCCAGCAGCTTGGGACATACCTCACTTAAGGAGCAGTTCTTC.

The J gene is TRBJ2-1, the V gene TRBV11-2; 11 bases are a match to TRBD2. CDR1 and CDR2 (germline): SGHAT, FQNNGV. The CDR3 covers 15 residues. V dropped 4 bases and J dropped 12; count of bases not matched to a gene: 11. The CDR3: CASSSLGLAALGQFF. The CDR3 region has the DNA TGTGCCAGCAGCTCCCTGGGACTAGCGGCGCTGGGGCAGTTCTTC.

The rearrangement links TRBV6-5 to TRBJ1-2; 8 bases match TRBD1. J was trimmed by 6 bases and V by 6 bases; bases with no gene match: 3. This CDR3 has 12 residues. From germline, CDR1 is MNHEY and CDR2 SVGAGI. CDR3 in DNA: TGTGCCAGCAGAACAGGGGGGAATGGCTACACCTTC. It is translated as CASRTGGNGYTF.

This clone was seen only once. V and J are TRBV28 and TRBJ2-7; weak D call: TRBD1 (6 bases). V shed 3 bases and J shed 3 bases, with 9 bases lying between them. The CDR3 is made up of 13 amino acids. Germline CDR1 is MDHEN and CDR2 is SYDVKM. The CDR3 here is CASSFRTDYEQYF. The CDR3 DNA sequence: TGTGCCAGCAGTTTCCGGACAGACTACGAGCAGTACTTC.

The DNA for the CDR3 is TGTGCCAGCAGTTTATCTGGACAGGGGACAGATACGCAGTATTTT. Its protein is CASSLSGQGTDTQYF. The chain links TRBV27 to TRBJ2-3; 9 bases agree with TRBD1. Germline lookup yields CDR1 MNHEY and CDR2 SMNVEV (reference sequence). The CDR3 runs to 15 residues. Germline trimming cut 0 bases from V and 3 bases from J; bases unmatched to any gene: 1.

The CDR3, as DNA: TGTGCCAGCAGCGAGCTAGTTTTTGAGACCCAGTACTTC. Translating gives CASSELVFETQYF. V usage is TRBV2 and J usage is TRBJ2-5; D call uncertain. The CDR3 spans 13 residues. The V gene lost 6 bases and the J gene lost 5 bases, with 13 bases spanning the gap. CDR1 and CDR2 (germline): SNHLY, FYNNEI.

This chain uses TRBV9 with TRBJ1-2; a weak D match, TRBD1 (5 bases). The CDR3 extends over 14 amino acids. CDR1 is SGDLS and CDR2 is YYNGEE in the germline V gene. V lost 0 bases and J 1 base, leaving 7 bases between the germline ends. The CDR3 DNA reads TGTGCCAGCAGCGTAGGTGGGGGTAACTATGGCTACACCTTC. Amino acid sequence: CASSVGGGNYGYTF.

V gene TRBV5-4 combines with J gene TRBJ2-3; D remains unclear. The V gene lost 5 bases and the J gene lost 2 bases, with 12 bases spanning the gap. Germline assignment: CDR1 SGHNT and CDR2 YYREEE (reference sequence). The CDR3 covers 14 residues. The CDR3: CASRVDLTTDTQYF. The CDR3 bases are TGTGCCAGCAGAGTGGACCTCACCACAGATACGCAGTATTTT. Full variable domain (remainder filled in from reference TRBV5-4 and TRBJ2-3): ETGVTQSPTHLIKTRGQQVTLRCSSQSGHNTVSWYQQALGQGPQFIFQYYREEENGRGNFPPRFSGLQFPNYSSELNVNALELDDSALYLCASRVDLTTDTQYFGPGTRLTVL.

The CDR3 loop reads CASGGQNTGELFF. CDR3 nucleotide sequence: TGTGCCAGTGGGGGACAGAACACCGGGGAGCTGTTTTTT. The J gene is TRBJ2-2, the V gene TRBV19; tentatively, D is TRBD1 (6 bases). The V end lost 8 bases, the J end lost 1 base, and 8 bases lay between the germline ends. CDR1 and CDR2 from the germline V gene are LNHDA and SQIVND (reference sequence). The CDR3 consists of 13 residues.